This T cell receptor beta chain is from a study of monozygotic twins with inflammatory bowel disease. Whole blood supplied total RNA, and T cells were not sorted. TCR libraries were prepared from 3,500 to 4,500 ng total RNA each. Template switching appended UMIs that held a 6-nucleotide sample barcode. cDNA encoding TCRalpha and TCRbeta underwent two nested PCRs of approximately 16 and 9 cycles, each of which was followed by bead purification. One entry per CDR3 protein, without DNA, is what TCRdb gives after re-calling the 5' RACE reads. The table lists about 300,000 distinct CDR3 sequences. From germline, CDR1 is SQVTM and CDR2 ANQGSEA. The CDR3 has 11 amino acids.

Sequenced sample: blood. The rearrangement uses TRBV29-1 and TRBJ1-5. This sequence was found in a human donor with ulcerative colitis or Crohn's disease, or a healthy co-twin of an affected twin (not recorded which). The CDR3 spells CSVELRINEHF.